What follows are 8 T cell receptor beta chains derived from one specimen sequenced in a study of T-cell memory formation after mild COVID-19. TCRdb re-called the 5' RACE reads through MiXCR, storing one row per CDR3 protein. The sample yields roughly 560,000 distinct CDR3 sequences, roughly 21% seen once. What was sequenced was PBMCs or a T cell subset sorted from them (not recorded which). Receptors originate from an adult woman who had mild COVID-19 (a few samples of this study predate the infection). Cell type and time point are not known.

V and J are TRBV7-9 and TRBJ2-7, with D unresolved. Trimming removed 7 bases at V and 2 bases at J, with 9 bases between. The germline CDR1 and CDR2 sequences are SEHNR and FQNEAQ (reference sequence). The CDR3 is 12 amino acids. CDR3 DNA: TGTGCCAGCACCTCCCCGCCCTACGAGCAGTACTTC. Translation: CASTSPPYEQYF. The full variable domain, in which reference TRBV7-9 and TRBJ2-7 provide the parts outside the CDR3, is DTGVSQNPRHKITKRGQNVTFRCDPISEHNRLYWYRQTLGQGPEFLTYFQNEAQLEKSRLLSDRFSAERPKGSFSTLEIQRTEQGDSAMYLCASTSPPYEQYFGPGTRLTVT.

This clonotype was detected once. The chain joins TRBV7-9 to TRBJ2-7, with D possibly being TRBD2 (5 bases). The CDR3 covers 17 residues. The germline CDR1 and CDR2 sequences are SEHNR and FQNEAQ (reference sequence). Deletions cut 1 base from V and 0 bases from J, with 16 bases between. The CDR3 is CASSLDLGGHSSYEQYF. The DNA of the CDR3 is TGTGCCAGCAGCTTAGATCTAGGAGGCCACAGCTCCTACGAGCAGTACTTC. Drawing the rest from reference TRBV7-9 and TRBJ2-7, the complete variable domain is DTGVSQNPRHKITKRGQNVTFRCDPISEHNRLYWYRQTLGQGPEFLTYFQNEAQLEKSRLLSDRFSAERPKGSFSTLEIQRTEQGDSAMYLCASSLDLGGHSSYEQYFGPGTRLTVT.

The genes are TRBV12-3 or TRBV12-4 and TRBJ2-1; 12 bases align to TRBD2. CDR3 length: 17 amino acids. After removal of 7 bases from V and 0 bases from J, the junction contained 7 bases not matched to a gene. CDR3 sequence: CASTVLAGGRSYNEQFF. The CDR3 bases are TGTGCCAGCACCGTACTAGCGGGGGGACGCTCCTACAATGAGCAGTTCTTC.

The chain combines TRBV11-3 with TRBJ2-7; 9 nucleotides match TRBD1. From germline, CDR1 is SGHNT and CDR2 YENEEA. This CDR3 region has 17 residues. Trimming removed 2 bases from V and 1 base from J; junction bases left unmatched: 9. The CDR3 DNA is TGTGCCAGCAGCTTAATTGGGGGGGGACAGGGTTCCTACGAGCAGTACTTC. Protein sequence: CASSLIGGGQGSYEQYF. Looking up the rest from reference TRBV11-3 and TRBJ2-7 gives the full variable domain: EAGVVQSPRYKIIEKKQPVAFWCNPISGHNTLYWYLQNLGQGPELLIRYENEEAVDDSQLPKDRFSAERLKGVDSTLKIQPAELGDSAVYLCASSLIGGGQGSYEQYFGPGTRLTVT.

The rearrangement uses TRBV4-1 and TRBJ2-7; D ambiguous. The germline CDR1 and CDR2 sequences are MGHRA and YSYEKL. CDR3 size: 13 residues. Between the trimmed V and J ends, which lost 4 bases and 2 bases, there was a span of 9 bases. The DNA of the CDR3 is TGCGCCAGCAGCCGCAACACCGCCTACGAGCAGTACTTC. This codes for CASSRNTAYEQYF.

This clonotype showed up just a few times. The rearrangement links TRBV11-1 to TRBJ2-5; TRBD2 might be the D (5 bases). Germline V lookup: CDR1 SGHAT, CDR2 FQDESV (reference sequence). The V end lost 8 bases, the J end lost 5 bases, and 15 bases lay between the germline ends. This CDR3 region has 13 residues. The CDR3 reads CASEVVPGETQYF. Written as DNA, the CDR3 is TGTGCCAGCGAAGTCGTCCCGGGGGAGACCCAGTACTTC.

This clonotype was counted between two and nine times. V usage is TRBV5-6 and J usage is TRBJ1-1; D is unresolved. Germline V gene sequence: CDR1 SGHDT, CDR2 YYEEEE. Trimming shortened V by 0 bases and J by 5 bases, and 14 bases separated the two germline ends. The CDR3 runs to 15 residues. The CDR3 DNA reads TGTGCCAGCAGCTTGGTGGATTTCGGGGAGACTGAAGCTTTCTTT. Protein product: CASSLVDFGETEAFF.

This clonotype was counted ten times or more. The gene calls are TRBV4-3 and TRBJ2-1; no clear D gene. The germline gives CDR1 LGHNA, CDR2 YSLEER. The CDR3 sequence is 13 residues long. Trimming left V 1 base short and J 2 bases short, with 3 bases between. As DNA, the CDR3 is TGCGCCAGCAGCCAAGGGCCCTACAATGAGCAGTTCTTC. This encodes CASSQGPYNEQFF.